This T cell receptor (beta chain) was captured by sequencing in a study of CD8 T cells in ankylosing spondylitis. Study findings and constraints: What seemed typical of ankylosing spondylitis blood was a TCR beta motif built from several highly homologous variants. Significant enrichment of disease-linked clones was reportedly seen in matched ankylosing spondylitis synovial fluid.

The germline V gene has CDR1 SGHRS and CDR2 YFSETQ. After removal of 0 bases from V and 8 bases from J, the junction contained 3 bases not matched to a gene. The CDR3 is made up of 15 amino acids. This clonotype was detected only a few times. The target antigen is unknown. TCRdb fed the 5' RACE reads into MiXCR, producing one record per CDR3 protein. The sample includes approximately 540,000 distinct CDR3 sequences, more than 9.5% of them seen just once. The chain joins TRBV5-1 to TRBJ1-6; TRBD1 matches at 9 bases. The source is a male donor with ankylosing spondylitis. Sequencing used blood, either unsorted or a sorted T cell fraction (not recorded which). This chain's CDR3 is CASSLGDRVHSPLHF. The CDR3 DNA sequence: TGCGCCAGCAGCTTGGGGGACAGGGTGCATTCACCCCTCCACTTT.